This TCR beta chain was recorded in a study of T cell changes during pregnancy in multiple sclerosis. This clone was found once. Libraries were prepared by immunoSEQ multiplex PCR; TCRdb keeps only in-frame clonotypes and omits some of them. Altogether 55,000 to 80,000 clones are present, roughly 92% being singletons, with the ten largest covering approximately 3.4%. The clonotype comes from a female donor with multiple sclerosis, enrolled in a pregnancy study. The sample in question was CD8+ T cells from peripheral blood mononuclear cells, obtained in the second trimester of pregnancy.

CDR3 coding DNA: TGCGCCAGCATATCTGACACTGAAGCTTTCTTT. It encodes CASISDTEAFF. The chain couples TRBV5-1 to TRBJ1-1, with D unresolved. The CDR3 runs to 11 residues. Trimming cost V 6 bases and J 3 bases, with 6 bases left between them. Germline CDR1 SGHRS, CDR2 YFSETQ.